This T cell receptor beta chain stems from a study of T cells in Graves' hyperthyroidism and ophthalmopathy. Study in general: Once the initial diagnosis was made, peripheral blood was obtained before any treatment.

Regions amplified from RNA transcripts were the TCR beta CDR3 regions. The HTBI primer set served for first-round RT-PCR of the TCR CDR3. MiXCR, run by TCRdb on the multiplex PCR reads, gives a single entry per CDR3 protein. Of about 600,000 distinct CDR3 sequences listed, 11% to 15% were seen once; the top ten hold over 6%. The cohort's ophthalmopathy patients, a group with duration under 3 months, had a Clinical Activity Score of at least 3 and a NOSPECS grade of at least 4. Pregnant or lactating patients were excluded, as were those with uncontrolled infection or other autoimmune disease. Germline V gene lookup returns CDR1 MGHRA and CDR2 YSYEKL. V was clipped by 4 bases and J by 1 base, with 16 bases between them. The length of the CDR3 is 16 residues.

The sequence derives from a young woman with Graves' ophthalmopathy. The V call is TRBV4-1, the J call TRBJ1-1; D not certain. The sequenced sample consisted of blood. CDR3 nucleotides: TGCGCCAGCAGCCTTAACGTCCGAGACGGGAACACTGAAGCTTTCTTT. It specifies CASSLNVRDGNTEAFF.